This TCR beta chain was recovered during a study of T cell changes during pregnancy in multiple sclerosis. This CDR3 has 16 amino acids. V shed 7 bases and J shed 4 bases, with 20 bases lying between them. The germline V gene encodes CDR1 SGHVS and CDR2 FNYEAQ. This table comes from immunoSEQ multiplex PCR, and its TCRdb copy is limited to in-frame clones, with some not included. Here the sample spans 70,000 to 80,000 clones, over 80% being singletons. The TCR was taken from a female donor with multiple sclerosis, enrolled in a pregnancy study. The chain links TRBV7-6 to TRBJ2-1, with D possibly matching TRBD1 (5 bases). Specimen: peripheral blood, collected in the first trimester of pregnancy. CDR3 amino acids: CASTEKGIGYYNEQFF. For the CDR3, the DNA is TGTGCCAGCACCGAAAAGGGGATTGGCTATTACAATGAGCAGTTCTTC. The whole variable domain, filled in from reference TRBV7-6 and TRBJ2-1, reads GAGVSQSPRYKVTKRGQDVALRCDPISGHVSLYWYRQALGQGPEFLTYFNYEAQQDKSGLPNDRFSAERPEGSISTLTIQRTEQRDSAMYRCASTEKGIGYYNEQFFGPGTRLTVL.